A selection of T cell receptor beta chains follows, all from one sample in a study of cytomegalovirus exposure and HLA in healthy donors. Clones were sequenced by immunoSEQ multiplex PCR, and TCRdb holds only the in-frame ones, with some missing. Of over 65,000 clones in the sample, 65% to 85% were seen once. Sequences were obtained from PBMCs. These receptors originate from a man aged 45-65 years in good health and CMV-seronegative. CDR3s leave out the opening cysteine and the closing phenylalanine or tryptophan.

j_gene | v_gene | len | CDR3aa
TRBJ2-2 | TRBV4-1 | 12 | ASSRPGLDGELF
TRBJ1-4 | TRBV19 | 12 | ASSITATNEKLF
TRBJ2-3 | TRBV27 | 11 | ASSSYLVDTQY
TRBJ1-5 | TRBV2 | 14 | ASSEGNRPGNQPQH
TRBJ1-4 | TRBV7-9 | 16 | ASSLDLEGWGTNEKLF
TRBJ1-3 | TRBV5-1 | 12 | ASSFGTPGNTIY
TRBJ1-2 | TRBV7-2 | 12 | ASSGGQGHYGYT
TRBJ1-1 | TRBV6-5 | 9 | ASNYRGGAF
TRBJ2-1 | TRBV19 | 13 | ASSSLAGGLDEQF
TRBJ2-6 | TRBV5-1 | 15 | ASKLSEGAPGANVLT
TRBJ2-3 | TRBV28 | 11 | ASRAHSTDTQY
TRBJ2-5 | TRBV4-1 | 14 | ASSQDIAWRGETQY
TRBJ1-2 | TRBV15 | 12 | ATSRDRGVDGYT
TRBJ2-6 | TRBV5-4 | 13 | ASSYDRDRGNVLT
TRBJ1-1 | TRBV4-3 | 13 | ASSQEESPYAEAF
. | TRBV13 | 9 | ASSLRYEQY
TRBJ2-7 | TRBV19 | 12 | ASSMGQAFGEQY
TRBJ2-1 | TRBV5-1 | 13 | ASSLVGEYYNEQF
TRBJ2-7 | TRBV7-9 | 12 | SSSLGTAGVEQY
TRBJ2-3 | TRBV7-9 | 14 | ASGRIQGQGPDTQY
TRBJ1-4 | TRBV27 | 11 | ASSRQGREKLF
TRBJ2-3 | TRBV9 | 13 | ASSTNPGGADTQY
TRBJ2-7 | TRBV12-2 | 16 | ASRLGQGSTHTLYEQY
TRBJ1-2 | TRBV7-8 | 15 | ASSSKTGILRDYGYT
TRBJ1-2 | TRBV7-2 | 13 | ASSLNAGTLPGYT
TRBJ2-7 | TRBV6-5 | 13 | ASKLSGGGDYEQY
TRBJ2-1 | TRBV5-5 | 12 | ASSLREQHGEQF
TRBJ1-2 | TRBV30 | 9 | AWSVLYGYT
TRBJ2-1 | TRBV30 | 13 | AWSAQRGFRREQF
TRBJ2-1 | TRBV9 | 13 | ASSQTSGAYNEQF
TRBJ2-5 | TRBV10-3 | 11 | AISRTSGETQY
TRBJ1-5 | TRBV15 | 13 | ATSRDYPPRQPQH
TRBJ1-2 | TRBV2 | 13 | ASSEPGQGVSGYT
TRBJ2-5 | TRBV10-2 | 12 | ATSGGRTPETQY
TRBJ1-6 | TRBV4-1 | 13 | ASSLEGNYNSPLH
TRBJ2-7 | TRBV23-1 | 11 | ASKGHHPYEQY
TRBJ2-7 | TRBV6-1 | 15 | ASSDALRAGGLDEQY
TRBJ2-2 | TRBV5-1 | 12 | ASSGRGLDGELF
TRBJ1-1 | TRBV5-8 | 10 | ASSLAGLRAF
TRBJ2-7 | TRBV19 | 11 | ASSILGGIEQY
TRBJ2-2 | TRBV4-1 | 15 | ASSQGSSGGSTGELF
TRBJ2-1 | TRBV5-1 | 10 | ASSLGGHEQF
TRBJ1-2 | TRBV4-3 | 13 | ASSPSGQGYYGYT
TRBJ2-5 | TRBV6-4 | 12 | ASRGTSVQETQY
TRBJ2-6 | TRBV5-1 | 14 | ASSLGQLSGANVLT
TRBJ1-1 | TRBV7-9 | 12 | ASSLVQGWTEAF
TRBJ1-4 | TRBV15 | 12 | ATSRAGSNEKLF
TRBJ2-7 | TRBV6-5 | 9 | ASAGAYEQY
TRBJ2-1 | TRBV5-1 | 13 | ASSLGQGRVNEQF
TRBJ1-2 | TRBV19 | 11 | ASSATGGYGYT